A selection of T cell receptor beta chains follows, all from one sample in a study of cytomegalovirus exposure and HLA in healthy donors. Clones were read by immunoSEQ multiplex PCR, and TCRdb kept only the in-frame ones, dropping some. In the table there are 54,000 or so clones, around 62% of which are singletons. Source material: PBMCs. These receptors were collected from a human donor in good health. The CDR3 runs from the conserved cysteine through the conserved F or W. The D gene is left open where the match is weak. Size is stated for part of the rows, as once, few or many counts, or as a class when the clone is expanded.

V	D	size	J	CDR3	DNA
TRBV7-2	.	few	TRBJ2-5	CASSADWTVQETQYF	TGTGCCAGCAGCGCGGACTGGACAGTCCAAGAGACCCAGTACTTC
TRBV9	TRBD2	.	TRBJ2-5	CASSVASGFRSGGLQETQYF	TGTGCCAGCAGCGTAGCTAGCGGCTTTCGAAGCGGGGGACTACAAGAGACCCAGTACTTC
TRBV7-9	TRBD2	.	TRBJ2-2	CASTLGSSGDTGELFF	TGTGCCAGCACTCTAGGGTCTAGCGGGGACACCGGGGAGCTGTTTTTT
TRBV19	.	.	TRBJ2-5	CASSGHGIGETQYF	TGTGCCAGTAGTGGTCACGGTATCGGGGAGACCCAGTACTTC
TRBV30	.	few	TRBJ2-5	CAWSASGLGTQYF	TGTGCCTGGAGCGCTTCGGGACTGGGGACCCAGTACTTC
TRBV27	TRBD1	.	TRBJ1-6	CASSAYRGRSSPLHF	TGTGCCAGCAGTGCCTACAGGGGGCGTAGTTCACCCCTCCACTTT
TRBV7-2	TRBD2	.	TRBJ2-1	CASSPGPGLEINEQFF	TGTGCCAGCAGCCCAGGCCCGGGACTAGAAATCAATGAGCAGTTCTTC
TRBV2	TRBD2	few	TRBJ2-3	CASMRLAGPSTDTQYF	TGTGCCAGCATGAGGCTAGCGGGACCTAGCACAGATACGCAGTATTTT
TRBV18	TRBD2	.	TRBJ2-7	CASSPGTSGAYEQYF	TGTGCCAGCTCACCCGGGACTAGCGGCGCCTACGAGCAGTACTTC
TRBV4-1	.	.	TRBJ2-7	CASSQERRSSYEQYF	TGCGCCAGCAGCCAAGAACGCAGAAGCTCCTACGAGCAGTACTTC
TRBV10-3	.	.	TRBJ2-1	CAISDSKGSGEQFF	TGTGCCATCAGTGATTCCAAGGGCAGCGGTGAGCAGTTCTTC
TRBV15	TRBD1	.	TRBJ1-2	CATSAQGQGGRYGYTF	TGTGCCACCAGCGCCCAGGGACAGGGCGGTAGGTATGGCTACACCTTC
TRBV25-1	.	.	TRBJ2-1	CASGQPYNEQFF	TGTGCCAGCGGACAACCCTACAATGAGCAGTTCTTC
TRBV11-2	.	.	TRBJ2-2	CASSLGLPNTGELFF	TGTGCCAGCAGCTTAGGACTACCGAACACCGGGGAGCTGTTTTTT
TRBV13	TRBD2	.	TRBJ2-1	CASSTGLAGDEQFF	TGTGCCAGCAGCACGGGACTAGCGGGGGACGAGCAGTTCTTC
TRBV5-1	.	few	TRBJ2-7	CASSSGPASYEQYF	TGCGCCAGCAGCTCGGGTCCAGCCTCCTACGAGCAGTACTTC
TRBV5-6	TRBD1	.	TRBJ2-5	CASSRSGTGGSGTQYF	TGTGCCAGCAGCCGATCCGGGACAGGGGGCTCGGGGACCCAGTACTTC
TRBV27	.	.	TRBJ2-7	CASSHQGSEYEQYF	TGTGCCAGCAGTCATCAGGGATCAGAATACGAGCAGTACTTC
TRBV7-2	.	.	TRBJ2-5	CASSSSPVETQYF	TGTGCCAGCAGCTCGTCCCCCGTGGAGACCCAGTACTTC
TRBV18	TRBD1	.	TRBJ1-2	CASSRDRGIYGYTF	TGTGCCAGCTCAAGGGACAGGGGTATCTATGGCTACACCTTC
TRBV28	.	.	TRBJ2-7	CASSLAGAAYEQYF	TGTGCCAGCAGTTTGGCGGGGGCGGCCTACGAGCAGTACTTC
TRBV4-2	.	.	TRBJ2-5	CASSQAGGLQETQYF	TGTGCCAGCAGCCAAGCCGGGGGACTTCAAGAGACCCAGTACTTC
TRBV19	TRBD1	.	TRBJ1-2	CASRARDSLYGYPF	TGTGCCAGTAGGGCCCGGGACAGCCTCTATGGCTACCCCTTC
TRBV19	.	.	TRBJ1-6	CASSISRGDNSPLHF	TGTGCCAGTAGTATCTCCAGGGGAGATAATTCACCCCTCCACTTT
TRBV5-1	.	.	TRBJ1-2	CASSLVWGSSNYGYTF	TGCGCCAGCAGCTTGGTATGGGGCAGTTCTAACTATGGCTACACCTTC
TRBV6-4	.	few	TRBJ2-6	CASSDGAGLYSGANVLTF	TGTGCCAGCAGTGACGGCGCAGGGCTATACTCTGGGGCCAACGTCCTGACTTTC
TRBV4-1	.	.	TRBJ1-5	CASSQEPGLNQPQHF	TGCGCCAGCAGCCAAGAACCGGGGTTGAATCAGCCCCAGCATTTT
TRBV7-3	TRBD2	once	TRBJ2-2	CASSPEGGGAPGELFF	TGTGCCAGCAGCCCCGAGGGCGGGGGGGCCCCCGGGGAGCTGTTTTTT
TRBV7-2	TRBD1	.	TRBJ2-1	CASSLVTGGGYEQFF	TGTGCCAGCAGCTTAGTGACAGGGGGGGGGTATGAGCAGTTCTTC
TRBV21-1	.	.	TRBJ2-7	CASSKDLRDSSYEQYF	TGTGCCAGCAGCAAAGACCTCCGGGACAGCTCCTACGAGCAGTACTTC
TRBV7-3	.	.	TRBJ2-1	CASSSGSYNEQFF	TGTGCCAGCAGCTCCGGTTCCTACAATGAGCAGTTCTTC
TRBV5-6	.	few	TRBJ2-7	CASSLSAVGSRRYF	TGTGCCAGCAGCTTGTCGGCTGTAGGTAGTAGGAGGTACTTC
TRBV7-9	.	once	TRBJ2-5	CASSNLETQYF	TGTGCCAGCAGCAACTTGGAGACCCAGTACTTC
TRBV21-1	.	.	TRBJ1-1	CAPRRSGGNWHTEAFF	TGTGCCCCCAGAAGGTCCGGGGGTAATTGGCACACTGAAGCTTTCTTT
TRBV30	TRBD1	.	TRBJ1-3	CAWSSRGLGNTIYF	TGTGCCTGGAGTAGCAGGGGGCTTGGAAACACCATATATTTT
TRBV28	.	.	TRBJ1-5	CASSSWTDSLEPQHF	TGTGCCAGCAGTTCCTGGACAGACTCCCTTGAGCCCCAGCATTTT
TRBV6-1	.	.	TRBJ1-5	CASSEAGGGGNQPQHF	TGTGCCAGCAGTGAAGCCGGGGGGGGCGGCAATCAGCCCCAGCATTTT
TRBV10-2	.	few	TRBJ1-5	CASSGGLGGQGQPQHF	TGCGCCAGCAGCGGAGGCTTGGGGGGGCAGGGGCAGCCCCAGCATTTT